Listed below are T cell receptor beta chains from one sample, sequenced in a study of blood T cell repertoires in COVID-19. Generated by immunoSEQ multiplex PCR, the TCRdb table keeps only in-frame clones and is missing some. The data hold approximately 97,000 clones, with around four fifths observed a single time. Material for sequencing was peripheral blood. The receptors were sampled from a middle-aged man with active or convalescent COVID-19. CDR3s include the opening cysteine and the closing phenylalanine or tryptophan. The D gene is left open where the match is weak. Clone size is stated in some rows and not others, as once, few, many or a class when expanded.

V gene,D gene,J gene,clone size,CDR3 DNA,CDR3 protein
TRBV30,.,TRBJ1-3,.,TGTGCCTGGAGTGTACGGGGAAACACCATATATTTT,CAWSVRGNTIYF
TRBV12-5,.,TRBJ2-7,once,TGTGCTAGTGCCCCACAGGAATACGAGCAGTACTTC,CASAPQEYEQYF
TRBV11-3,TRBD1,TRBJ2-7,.,TGTGCCAGCAGCTCGGGACAGGGTCGCTCCTACGAGCAGTACTTC,CASSSGQGRSYEQYF
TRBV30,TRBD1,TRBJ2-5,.,TGTGCCTGGACCCCGGACAGGGGGGGACAGACCCAGTACTTC,CAWTPDRGGQTQYF
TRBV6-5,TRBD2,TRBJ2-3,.,TGTGCCAGCAGCCCCAGGGACTATAGCACAGATACGCAGTATTTT,CASSPRDYSTDTQYF
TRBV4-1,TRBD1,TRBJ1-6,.,TGCGCCAGCAGCCATTCCCTCGACAGGGTAAATTCACCCCTCCACTTT,CASSHSLDRVNSPLHF
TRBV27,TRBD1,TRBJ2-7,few,TGTGCCAGCAGTTCCACAGGGGGACCCTACGAGCAGTACTTC,CASSSTGGPYEQYF
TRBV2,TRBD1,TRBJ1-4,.,TGTGCCAGCACCGAGGACAGGGTTACCAATGAAAAACTGTTTTTT,CASTEDRVTNEKLFF
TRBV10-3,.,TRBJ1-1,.,TGTGCCATCTGCGACAGAATTAACACTGAAGCTTTCTTT,CAICDRINTEAFF
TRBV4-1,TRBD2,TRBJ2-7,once,TGCGCCAGCAGCCAAGCCCCACTCAGCGGGGGGGCTTACGAGCAGTACTTC,CASSQAPLSGGAYEQYF
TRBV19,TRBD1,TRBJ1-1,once,TGTGCCAGTTTGGGGGACAGGGGGCTCACTGAAGCTTTCTTT,CASLGDRGLTEAFF
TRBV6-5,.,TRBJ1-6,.,TGTGCCAGCCGACCTGAGGGAAGGGCACAATCACCCCTCCACTTT,CASRPEGRAQSPLHF
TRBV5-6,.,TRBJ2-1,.,TGTGCCAGCAGCTTGGGCCTAGTCAATGAGCAGTTCTTC,CASSLGLVNEQFF
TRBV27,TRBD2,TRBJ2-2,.,TGTGCCAGCAGTTTATCCCCAGCGGGGGGTTACACCGGGGAGCTGTTTTTT,CASSLSPAGGYTGELFF
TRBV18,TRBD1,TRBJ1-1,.,TGTGCCAGCTCACCGCCCGGGACAGTGAACACTGAAGCTTTCTTT,CASSPPGTVNTEAFF
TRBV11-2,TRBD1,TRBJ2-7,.,TGTGCCAGCAGCTTAGATTCCAGGGGGTCCTACGAGCAGTACTTC,CASSLDSRGSYEQYF
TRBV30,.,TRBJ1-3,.,TGTGCCTGTAGGGCAGGGGGAAACACCATATATTTT,CACRAGGNTIYF
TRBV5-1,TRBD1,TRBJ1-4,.,TGCGCCAGCAGGTTCGGGACCGGGACAGCAAGGGGAGGAACTAATGAAAAACTGTTTTTT,CASRFGTGTARGGTNEKLFF
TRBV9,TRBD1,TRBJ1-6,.,TGTGCCAGCGGAGGGCAGGGGGCGGTTAATTCACCCCTCCACTTT,CASGGQGAVNSPLHF
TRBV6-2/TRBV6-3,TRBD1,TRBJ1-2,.,TGTGCCAGCAGTTACGCAGGGGGCGCCGGTGGCTACACCTTC,CASSYAGGAGGYTF
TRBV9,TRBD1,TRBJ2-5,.,TGTGCCAGCAACCGGGACAGGGCGGAGACCCAGTACTTC,CASNRDRAETQYF
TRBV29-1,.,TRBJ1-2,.,TGCAGCGTTGATATGGGCAGGGGAAGCGGCTACACCTTC,CSVDMGRGSGYTF
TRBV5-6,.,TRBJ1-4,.,TGTGCCAGCAGCTTCGGGTCTAATGAAAAACTGTTTTTT,CASSFGSNEKLFF
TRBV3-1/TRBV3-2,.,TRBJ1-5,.,TGTGCCAGCAGCCAAGATACCACAGATCCCGGGGGGAGCAATCAGCCCCAGCATTTT,CASSQDTTDPGGSNQPQHF
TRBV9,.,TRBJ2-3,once,TGTGCCAGCAGCGTAATAGGACAAGCGCAGTATTTT,CASSVIGQAQYF
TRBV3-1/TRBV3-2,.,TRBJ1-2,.,TGTGCCAGCAGCCAAGTTCTTGGCACGACTAACTATGGCTACACCTTC,CASSQVLGTTNYGYTF
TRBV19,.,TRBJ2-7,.,TGTGCCAGTAATTCGCGTGTGAGCTCCTACGAGCAGTACTTC,CASNSRVSSYEQYF
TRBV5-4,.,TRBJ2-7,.,TGTGCCAGCAGCTCGACCCCGGAGTACGAGCAGTACTTC,CASSSTPEYEQYF
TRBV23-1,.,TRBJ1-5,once,TGCGCCAGCAGTCAACCCTTAGATAGCAATCAGCCCCAGCATTTT,CASSQPLDSNQPQHF
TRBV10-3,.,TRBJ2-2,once,TGTGCCTCCCAAAACAGGGAAACCGGGGAGCTGTTTTTT,CASQNRETGELFF
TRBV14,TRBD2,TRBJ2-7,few,TGTGCCAGCAGCGCAAAACCCACTAGCGGGCCGAACGAGCAGTACTTC,CASSAKPTSGPNEQYF
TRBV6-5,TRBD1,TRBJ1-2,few,TGTGCCAGCACCGACAGGGGGGCCAATAACTATGGCTACACCTTC,CASTDRGANNYGYTF
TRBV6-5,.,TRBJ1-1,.,TGTGCCAGCACCAAAGGGGGAAACACTGAAGCTTTCTTT,CASTKGGNTEAFF
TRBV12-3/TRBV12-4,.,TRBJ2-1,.,TGTGCCAGCAGTGCGGGGTGGAATGAGCAGTTCTTC,CASSAGWNEQFF
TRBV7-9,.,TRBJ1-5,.,TGTGCCAGCAGCCCACTTGGGGGCGTTAATCAGCCCCAGCATTTT,CASSPLGGVNQPQHF
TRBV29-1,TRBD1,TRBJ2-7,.,TGCAGCGTTTCCGGGACAGGGGGTAGTGAGCAGTACTTC,CSVSGTGGSEQYF
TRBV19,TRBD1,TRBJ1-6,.,TGTGCCAGTTCCGGGACAGGTAATTCACCCCTCCACTTT,CASSGTGNSPLHF
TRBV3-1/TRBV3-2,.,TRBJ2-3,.,TGTGCCAGCAGCCGAACAGGGAGGGGGAGCACAGATACGCAGTATTTT,CASSRTGRGSTDTQYF
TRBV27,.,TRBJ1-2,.,TGTGCCAGCAGTTTGACATCTAACTATGGCTACACCTTC,CASSLTSNYGYTF
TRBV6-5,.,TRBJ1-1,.,TGTGCCAGCAGTTACGGACTAAATATGAACACTGAAGCTTTCTTT,CASSYGLNMNTEAFF